This passage covers 25 T cell receptor beta chains from one sample sequenced in a study of beta chain features in type 1 diabetes. Which antigens these TCRs recognize remains unknown. Overall study findings and caveats: TCRB CDR3s were moderately but significantly shorter in Type 1 diabetes patients in all four CD4+ subsets.

Expressed TCRB transcripts were sequenced because the entire RNA isolate underwent reverse transcription. The repertoire was sequenced with immunoSEQ multiplex PCR; TCRdb's copy has only in-frame clones and lacks some. Of 680,000 or so clones in the sample, 13% were seen once. The specimen sequenced was naive CD4+ T cells from blood. These receptor sequences come from a man aged 18 to 30 with type 1 diabetes.

This clone came up a few times. V gene TRBV7-9 combines with J gene TRBJ2-1, with TRBD1 matching over 8 bases. CDR1 and CDR2 from the germline V gene are SEHNR and FQNEAQ (reference sequence). Trimming took 6 bases from V and 6 from J; bases not matched to a gene: 7. The CDR3 has 14 residues. The CDR3 region is CASSGTGSFNEQFF. The CDR3 DNA follows: TGTGCCAGCAGTGGGACAGGATCGTTCAATGAGCAGTTCTTC.

The rearrangement links TRBV28 to TRBJ2-2, with 10 bases identical to TRBD1. The CDR3 runs 20 residues. Germline V gene data show CDR1 as MDHEN and CDR2 as SYDVKM. The V and J ends lost 5 bases and 2 bases, in that order; junction bases with no gene match: 17. CDR3 coding DNA: TGTGCCAGCAGTCGGAACGGGGGACAGGGGACGACTTTTAACACCGGGGAGCTGTTTTTT. Amino acids: CASSRNGGQGTTFNTGELFF.

The rearrangement joins TRBV6-1 to TRBJ2-7; D may be TRBD1 (5 bases). V was clipped by 3 bases and J by 0 bases, with 12 bases between them. CDR1 and CDR2 (germline): MNHNS, SASEGT. The CDR3 runs to 15 residues. The DNA for the CDR3 is TGTGCCAGCAGTGACCTAAGGGGTTTCTCCTACGAGCAGTACTTC. It specifies CASSDLRGFSYEQYF.

This clone was observed a handful of times. The V gene is TRBV14, the J gene TRBJ2-3; 10 nucleotides match TRBD2. The CDR3 totals 15 residues. Germline-derived CDR1 and CDR2 are SGHDN and FVKESK. The junction had 0 bases not matched to a gene; V was cut back by 2 bases and J by 1 base. The CDR3, as DNA: TGTGCCAGCAGCCAACTAGCGGGGGGCACAGATACGCAGTATTTT. This codes for CASSQLAGGTDTQYF.

The V call is TRBV21-1, the J call TRBJ1-2. TRBV21-1 constitutes a pseudogene. The CDR3 consists of 9 residues. In nucleotides, the CDR3 is TGTGCCCCTCGAGGTGGCTACACCTTC. This sequence encodes CAPRGGYTF.

The chain recombines TRBV9 with TRBJ2-1; 9 positions agree with TRBD2. V was pared by 3 bases and J by 2 bases, with 6 bases of the junction left unmatched. Per the germline V gene, CDR1 is SGDLS and CDR2 is YYNGEE. CDR3 length: 16 amino acids. CDR3 sequence reads: CASSALAGVTYNEQFF. CDR3 coding DNA: TGTGCCAGCAGCGCTTTAGCGGGGGTCACCTACAATGAGCAGTTCTTC.

This clone was seen only a few times. The rearrangement joins TRBV6-1 to TRBJ1-2; D gene ambiguous. Germline loops: CDR1 MNHNS, CDR2 SASEGT. CDR3 size: 11 residues. Trimming stripped 5 bases from V and 4 bases from J, with 5 bases between. CDR3 in DNA: TGTGCCAGCAGTTACGGCTATGGCTACACCTTC. Translated, it gives CASSYGYGYTF.

The sample holds a few counts of this clone. This chain uses TRBV10-3 with TRBJ1-3; D is undetermined. The length of the CDR3 is 17 residues. Germline-derived CDR1 and CDR2 are ENHRY and SYGVKD. V was shortened by 6 bases and J by 0 bases, with 18 bases between the two germline ends. CDR3 bases: TGTGCCATCAGCCACCAGCGGAACGTGGGCTCTGGAAACACCATATATTTT. Its translation is CAISHQRNVGSGNTIYF.

This chain joins TRBV4-2 and TRBJ1-2; 7 nucleotides agree with TRBD1. Germline trimming cut 3 bases from V and 4 bases from J; bases unmatched to any gene: 8. Germline V CDR1 and CDR2: LGHNA, YNFKEQ. The CDR3 loop spans 15 amino acids. The CDR3 nucleotides are TGTGCCAGCAGCCATGATGGGCAGGGGGGCTATGGCTACACCTTC. Protein sequence: CASSHDGQGGYGYTF.

This clone has a handful of counts. This rearrangement joins TRBV7-2 to TRBJ2-1; 10 bases agree with TRBD2. CDR1 and CDR2 from the germline V gene are SGHTA and FQGNSA. Trimming cost V 5 bases and J 3 bases; bases outside gene matches: 7. This CDR3 has 16 amino acids. This CDR3 is CASSPTQRGGYNEQFF. The DNA of the CDR3 is TGTGCCAGCAGCCCTACCCAGCGGGGGGGCTACAATGAGCAGTTCTTC.

V usage is TRBV15 and J usage is TRBJ1-5; 9 bases are shared with TRBD1. The V segment lost 2 bases and the J segment 0 bases; nucleotides outside the gene matches: 2. The germline V gene encodes CDR1 LNHNV and CDR2 YYDKDF (reference sequence). This CDR3 contains 16 residues. CDR3 residues: CATSRTDRGSNQPQHF. CDR3 coding DNA: TGTGCCACCAGCAGAACGGACAGGGGTAGCAATCAGCCCCAGCATTTT.

The V gene is TRBV9, the J gene TRBJ1-1, with 10 bases aligning to TRBD1. In germline, CDR1 is SGDLS, CDR2 YYNGEE. The CDR3 loop spans 15 amino acids. V was pared by 4 bases and J by 4 bases, with 7 bases of the junction left unmatched. The CDR3 DNA follows: TGTGCCAGCAGCCAGGGGGACAGGGGTCCCACTGAAGCTTTCTTT. It is translated as CASSQGDRGPTEAFF. Full variable domain (rest looked up from reference TRBV9 and TRBJ1-1): DSGVTQTPKHLITATGQRVTLRCSPRSGDLSVYWYQQSLDQGLQFLIQYYNGEERAKGNILERFSAQQFPDLHSELNLSSLELGDSALYFCASSQGDRGPTEAFFGQGTRLTVV.

The chain combines TRBV6-1 with TRBJ2-3, with D hard to call. With 4 bases removed from V and 5 bases from J, the gap between germline ends came to 7 bases. Germline CDR1 MNHNS, CDR2 SASEGT. The CDR3 loop spans 12 amino acids. CDR3 coding DNA: TGTGCCAGCAGTGGACCAGGAGATACGCAGTATTTT. Translated: CASSGPGDTQYF.

Here the CDR3 reads CASRVAGVPNTGELFF. DNA of the CDR3: TGTGCCAGCAGAGTTGCGGGGGTGCCGAACACCGGGGAGCTGTTTTTT. The V and J genes are TRBV28 and TRBJ2-2, with TRBD2 matching over 7 bases. V shed 6 bases, J shed 0 bases, and the junction held 7 bases outside the gene matches. The germline gives CDR1 MDHEN, CDR2 SYDVKM. This CDR3 has 16 residues.

This chain links TRBV4-2 with TRBJ1-3; TRBD1 is a possible D gene (6 bases). With 8 bases removed from V and 4 bases from J, the gap between germline ends came to 18 bases. The CDR3 length is 15 residues. Germline lookup yields CDR1 LGHNA and CDR2 YNFKEQ. The CDR3 DNA is TGTGCCAGCGCAAGGGGGGGCGCGTCCGGAAACACCATATATTTT. Amino acid sequence: CASARGGASGNTIYF.

The chain has TRBV5-1 and TRBJ2-6; D call uncertain. V lost 0 bases and J 4 bases, leaving 17 bases between the germline ends. The CDR3 is 18 residues long. Germline V gene lookup returns CDR1 SGHRS and CDR2 YFSETQ. As DNA, the CDR3 is TGCGCCAGCAGCTTGGAAACAACGGCCCTGGCGGGGGCCAACGTCCTGACTTTC. Protein: CASSLETTALAGANVLTF. The full variable domain, completed using reference TRBV5-1 and TRBJ2-6, is KAGVTQTPRYLIKTRGQQVTLSCSPISGHRSVSWYQQTPGQGLQFLFEYFSETQRNKGNFPGRFSGRQFSNSRSEMNVSTLELGDSALYLCASSLETTALAGANVLTFGAGSRLTVL.

In its sample, this clone was seen a few times. The V gene is TRBV6-1, the J gene TRBJ2-7; D unclear. The V end lost 3 bases, the J end lost 3 bases, and 12 bases lay between the germline ends. The CDR3 is 14 amino acids. Germline V gene data show CDR1 as MNHNS and CDR2 as SASEGT. This CDR3 is CASSDSVISYEQYF. In DNA, the CDR3 is TGTGCCAGCAGTGATTCTGTGATAAGCTACGAGCAGTACTTC.

The CDR3 DNA reads as TGCGCCAGCAGCTTGCAGGGCGCAGATACGCAGTATTTT. As protein: CASSLQGADTQYF. The J gene is TRBJ2-3, the V gene TRBV5-1, with D possibly being TRBD1 (5 bases). The CDR3 runs 13 residues. V lost 1 base to trimming and J lost 4 bases, with 7 bases between them. CDR1 and CDR2 (germline): SGHRS, YFSETQ.

The sample holds a few counts of this clone. The rearrangement uses TRBV4-1 and TRBJ1-4, with D unresolved. Deletions cut 9 bases from V and 0 bases from J, with 14 bases between. Per germline, CDR1 MGHRA and CDR2 YSYEKL. The CDR3 runs 15 residues. The CDR3 reads CASSDGVATNEKLFF. The CDR3 nucleotides are TGCGCCAGTTCAGACGGGGTTGCAACTAATGAAAAACTGTTTTTT.

This clone was seen a handful of times. The J gene is TRBJ2-2, the V gene TRBV28; D call uncertain. Trimming removed 7 bases from V and 5 bases from J, with 11 bases in between. Germline CDR1 is MDHEN and CDR2 is SYDVKM. The CDR3 length is 13 residues. CDR3 nucleotide sequence: TGTGCCAGCATCTTTGAAGTTACCGGGGAGCTGTTTTTT. It specifies CASIFEVTGELFF.

A few counts support this clone. The J gene is TRBJ2-1, the V gene TRBV12-5; D is perhaps TRBD1 (6 bases). Germline assignment: CDR1 LGHNT and CDR2 FRNRAP. This CDR3 is 13 amino acids long. Trimming left V 1 base short and J 10 bases short, with 11 bases between. The CDR3 sequence is CASGLDRDREQFF. The CDR3 DNA reads TGTGCTAGTGGTTTGGACAGGGACCGCGAGCAGTTCTTC.

This clone was observed a few times. This rearrangement joins TRBV13 to TRBJ2-3; 8 positions agree with TRBD1. Trimming at V came to 5 bases and at J to 2 bases, leaving 3 bases not matched to a gene. CDR3 size: 14 residues. From germline, CDR1 is PRHDT and CDR2 FYEKMQ (reference sequence). As DNA, the CDR3 is TGTGCCAGCAGCCTACAGGGGGTCACAGATACGCAGTATTTT. Protein product: CASSLQGVTDTQYF.

This clone turned up a few times. The chain uses TRBV25-1 and TRBJ2-3, with 7 bases matching TRBD2. Per the germline V gene, CDR1 is MGHDK and CDR2 is SYGVNS. This CDR3 has 15 residues. J lost 2 bases, V lost 7 bases, and 9 bases had no gene match. Written as DNA, the CDR3 is TGTGCCAGCATGACAACTAGCGCTGTCACAGATACGCAGTATTTT. Translated: CASMTTSAVTDTQYF.

J is TRBJ2-5 and V is TRBV6-5; D call uncertain. The CDR3 covers 13 residues. V was pared by 0 bases and J by 3 bases, with 5 bases between. Per germline, CDR1 MNHEY and CDR2 SVGAGI. Here the CDR3 DNA reads TGTGCCAGCAGTTACTCCTTTGAAGAGACCCAGTACTTC. Translation gives CASSYSFEETQYF.

This clone came up a few times. The V call is TRBV7-9, the J call TRBJ2-7, with D perhaps given as TRBD1 or TRBD2 (5 bases each). From germline, CDR1 is SEHNR and CDR2 FQNEAQ (reference sequence). Trimming left V 5 bases short and J 0 bases short, with 11 bases between. This CDR3 contains 14 residues. The CDR3 region is CASSPPGTSYEQYF. The CDR3 DNA sequence: TGTGCCAGCAGCCCGCCGGGGACCTCCTACGAGCAGTACTTC.